The table lists the clone carrying this T cell receptor beta chain with a few counts. This CDR3 contains 15 residues. The V gene lost 2 bases and the J gene lost 2 bases, with 12 bases spanning the gap. Per the germline V gene, CDR1 is ENHRY and CDR2 is SYGVKD. Alongside a J-beta primer mix, a sample-barcoded 5' primer served in a second PCR lasting roughly 7 to 12 cycles. Each CDR3 protein is one row after TCRdb ran MiXCR on the 5' RACE reads. The table has just under 750,000 distinct CDR3 sequences, about 20% seen once. This sample is part of a study of blood T cells in healthy people across ages. The clonotype originates from a man in his 70s in good health. The rearrangement joins TRBV10-3 to TRBJ1-1; TRBD1 is a possible D gene (6 bases). Sequencing input: blood. CDR3: CAISEHRDINTEAFF. For the CDR3, the DNA is TGTGCCATCAGTGAGCACCGGGACATTAACACTGAAGCTTTCTTT.